This T cell receptor (beta chain) was sequenced for a study of T cells after yellow fever vaccination. On the study more broadly: In the case of low-cell-number fractions, SMART-Seq v4 Ultra Low Input was used for preparation. General study points: Abundant bulk-derived clonotypes could contaminate FACS-sorted repertoires. Re-detected after boosting: most primary clones, more than 95% of CD4 and around 86% of CD8.

This clonotype was counted at least ten times. Its specificity is unknown. The authors made TCR cDNA by 5'RACE template switching, adding a universal primer site and UMIs. TCRdb reprocessed the 5' RACE reads via MiXCR and lists one record per CDR3 protein. The table lists 250,000 to 400,000 distinct CDR3 sequences, roughly 3.9% of them singletons. The V gene's germline CDR1 is DFQATT and CDR2 SNEGSKA (reference sequence). Deletions cut 4 bases from V and 5 bases from J, with 9 bases between. This CDR3 comprises 12 residues. This chain links TRBV20-1 with TRBJ1-5; D perhaps matches TRBD1 (5 bases). This TCR was recovered from a man aged 18 to 29 who received the YFV17D yellow fever vaccine. The material was PBMCs, obtained 5 days after the yellow fever booster vaccination. The CDR3 loop is CSATMTDQPQHF. The CDR3 region has the DNA TGCAGTGCTACAATGACAGATCAGCCCCAGCATTTT.